The clone carrying this T cell receptor (beta chain) turned up a few times. Measured with immunoSEQ multiplex PCR; TCRdb has only the in-frame clones, and not every one. The sample has hundreds of thousands of clones, under 90% seen once. The record originates from a study of blood T cell repertoires in COVID-19. For the study at large: Italy, Spain and the United States were the sources of the convalescent and acute COVID-19 samples.

The CDR3 totals 11 residues. Germline values: CDR1 MDHEN, CDR2 SYDVKM. V dropped 4 bases and J dropped 6 bases, with 6 bases sitting between them. Material: PBMCs or T cells enriched from blood (not recorded which). The sequence was collected from a young woman with acute COVID-19. The chain links TRBV28 to TRBJ1-1, with D hard to call. CDR3 bases: TGTGCCAGCAGTTCCCGCGCTGAAGCTTTCTTT. Its protein product is CASSSRAEAFF.